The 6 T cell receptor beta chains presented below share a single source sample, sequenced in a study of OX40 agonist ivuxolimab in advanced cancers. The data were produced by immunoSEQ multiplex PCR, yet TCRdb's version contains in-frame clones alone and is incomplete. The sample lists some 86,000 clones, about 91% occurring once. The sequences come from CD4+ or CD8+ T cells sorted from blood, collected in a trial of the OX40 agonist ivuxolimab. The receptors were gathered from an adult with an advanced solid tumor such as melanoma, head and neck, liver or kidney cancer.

The CDR3 is CASSLVGSYNEQFF. The CDR3 region has the DNA TGTGCCAGCAGCTTAGTGGGCAGTTACAATGAGCAGTTCTTC. The chain links TRBV11-2 to TRBJ2-1; the D is unclear. Trimming removed 1 base from V and 4 bases from J, with 8 bases in between. The germline gives CDR1 SGHAT, CDR2 FQNNGV. The CDR3 runs 14 residues.

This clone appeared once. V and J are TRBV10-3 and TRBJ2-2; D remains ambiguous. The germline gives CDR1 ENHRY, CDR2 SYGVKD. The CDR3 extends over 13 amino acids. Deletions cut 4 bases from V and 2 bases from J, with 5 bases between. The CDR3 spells CAISALNTGELFF. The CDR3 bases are TGTGCCATCAGTGCTCTCAACACCGGGGAGCTGTTTTTT.

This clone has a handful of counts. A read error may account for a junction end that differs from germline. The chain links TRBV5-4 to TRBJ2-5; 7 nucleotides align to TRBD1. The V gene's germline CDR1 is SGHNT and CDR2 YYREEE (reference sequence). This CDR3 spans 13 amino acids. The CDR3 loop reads CASSLDRQETQYF. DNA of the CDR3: TGTGCCAGCAGTTTGGACAGGCAAGAGACCCAGTACTTC.

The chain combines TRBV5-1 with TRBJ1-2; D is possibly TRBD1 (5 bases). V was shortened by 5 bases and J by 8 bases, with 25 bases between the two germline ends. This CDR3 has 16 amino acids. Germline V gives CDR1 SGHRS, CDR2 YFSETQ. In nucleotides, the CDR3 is TGCGCCAGCAGGTCGGCCGGGACGGGATCTGTTGTAGGCTACACCTTC. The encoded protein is CASRSAGTGSVVGYTF.

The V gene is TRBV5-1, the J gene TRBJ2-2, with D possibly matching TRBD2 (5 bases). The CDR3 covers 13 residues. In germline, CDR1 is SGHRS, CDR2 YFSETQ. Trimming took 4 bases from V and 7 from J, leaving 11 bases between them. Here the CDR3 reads CASSGRLGGELFF. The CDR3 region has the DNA TGCGCCAGCAGCGGGAGACTGGGCGGGGAGCTGTTTTTT. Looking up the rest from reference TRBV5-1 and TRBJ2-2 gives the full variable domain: KAGVTQTPRYLIKTRGQQVTLSCSPISGHRSVSWYQQTPGQGLQFLFEYFSETQRNKGNFPGRFSGRQFSNSRSEMNVSTLELGDSALYLCASSGRLGGELFFGEGSRLTVL.

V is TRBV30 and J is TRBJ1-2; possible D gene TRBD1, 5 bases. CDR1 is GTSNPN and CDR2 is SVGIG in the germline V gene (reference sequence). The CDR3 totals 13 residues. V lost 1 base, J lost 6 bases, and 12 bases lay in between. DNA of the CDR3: TGTGCCTGGAGTGATGGAGGGGTGGATGGCTACACCTTC. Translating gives CAWSDGGVDGYTF. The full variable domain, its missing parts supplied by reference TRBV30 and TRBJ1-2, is SQTIHQWPATLVQPVGSPLSLECTVEGTSNPNLYWYRQAAGRGLQLLFYSVGIGQISSEVPQNLSASRPQDRQFILSSKKLLLSDSGFYLCAWSDGGVDGYTFGSGTRLTVV.